The 23 T cell receptor beta chains presented below share a single source sample, sequenced in a study of cytomegalovirus exposure and HLA in healthy donors. The study ran its PCR with 60 Vbeta and 13 Jbeta primers. Here immunoSEQ multiplex PCR was the method, and the copy in TCRdb shows in-frame clones only, minus some. The data hold tens of thousands of clones, with around 77% observed a single time. The sample was PBMCs. The receptors shown here come from a man younger than 40 in good health and CMV-seronegative.

This clone was picked up a small number of times. V and J are TRBV11-3 and TRBJ2-7; possibly TRBD1 for D (7 bases). Germline CDR1 and CDR2: SGHNT and YENEEA. Trimming left V 2 bases short and J 7 bases short, with 12 bases between. There are 13 residues in the CDR3. The CDR3 DNA follows: TGTGCCAGCAGCTTAAGACAGGGAGGTGAGCAGTACTTC. It is translated as CASSLRQGGEQYF.

The V call is TRBV19, the J call TRBJ2-7; 8 bases agree with TRBD2. Germline CDR1 reads LNHDA; CDR2 reads SQIVND (reference sequence). This CDR3 has 15 residues. V dropped 5 bases and J dropped 1; count of bases not matched to a gene: 7. In nucleotides, the CDR3 is TGTGCCAGTAGTCCCGGGGGGGGGACTTCCTACGAGCAGTACTTC. Protein product: CASSPGGGTSYEQYF. Based on the CDR3 plus reference TRBV19 and TRBJ2-7, the full variable domain is DGGITQSPKYLFRKEGQNVTLSCEQNLNHDAMYWYRQDPGQGLRLIYYSQIVNDFQKGDIAEGYSVSREKKESFPLTVTSAQKNPTAFYLCASSPGGGTSYEQYFGPGTRLTVT.

The J gene is TRBJ2-7, the V gene TRBV5-1; possible D gene TRBD2, 6 bases. The germline CDR1 and CDR2 sequences are SGHRS and YFSETQ. Trimming removed 4 bases from V and 4 bases from J, with 12 bases in between. There are 13 residues in the CDR3. The CDR3 protein is CASSREKAYEQYF. The DNA for the CDR3 is TGCGCCAGCAGCCGGGAGAAGGCATACGAGCAGTACTTC.

V gene TRBV27 combines with J gene TRBJ2-7; a possible D gene is TRBD1 (6 bases). The CDR3 extends over 15 amino acids. CDR1 MNHEY and CDR2 SMNVEV come from the germline V gene (reference sequence). The V end lost 5 bases, the J end lost 0 bases, and 14 bases lay between the germline ends. The CDR3 DNA is TGTGCCAGCAGTCGAGCGACAGGAACCTCCTACGAGCAGTACTTC. Translating gives CASSRATGTSYEQYF.

This clone was counted only a few times. The genes are TRBV4-1 and TRBJ2-7; 8 bases fit TRBD2. Germline trimming cut 1 base from V and 5 bases from J; bases unmatched to any gene: 10. The length of the CDR3 is 16 residues. Germline CDR1 is MGHRA and CDR2 is YSYEKL. In nucleotides, the CDR3 is TGCGCCAGCAGCCAAGGACGCGGGACTAGTCTCAACGAGCAGTACTTC. As protein: CASSQGRGTSLNEQYF.

V gene TRBV7-9 combines with J gene TRBJ1-3; possibly TRBD1 for D (5 bases). The CDR3 has 12 residues. From germline, CDR1 is SEHNR and CDR2 FQNEAQ (reference sequence). The V gene lost 4 bases and the J gene lost 9 bases, with 10 bases spanning the gap. CDR3 region: CASSSGDSTIYF. CDR3 bases: TGTGCCAGCAGCTCAGGAGACAGCACCATATATTTT.

This clone was detected a few times. J is TRBJ1-2 and V is TRBV6-1, with 7 bases aligning to TRBD1. The germline V gene encodes CDR1 MNHNS and CDR2 SASEGT. The CDR3 contains 15 residues. J lost 0 bases, V lost 9 bases, and 10 bases had no gene match. CDR3 loop: CASTRQGRANYGYTF. In nucleotides, the CDR3 is TGTGCCAGTACCCGACAGGGCCGAGCTAACTATGGCTACACCTTC.

V and J are TRBV10-3 and TRBJ1-2; the D gene is possibly TRBD1 (6 bases). CDR1 ENHRY and CDR2 SYGVKD come from the germline V gene. The CDR3 length is 15 residues. With 3 bases removed from V and 4 bases from J, the gap between germline ends came to 15 bases. CDR3 region: CAISDGGADSYGYTF. The CDR3 DNA is TGTGCCATCAGTGACGGGGGGGCGGATAGCTATGGCTACACCTTC.

This rearrangement joins TRBV7-2 to TRBJ1-5; D unresolved. This CDR3 is built from 13 residues. The germline V gene has CDR1 SGHTA and CDR2 FQGNSA. V lost 4 bases and J lost 6, with 10 bases in between. The CDR3 DNA sequence: TGTGCCAGCAGCTACAGAGGAGGTCAGCCCCAGCATTTT. Encoded protein: CASSYRGGQPQHF.

The chain is built from TRBV27 and TRBJ1-2, with D perhaps TRBD1 (6 bases). Trimming took 5 bases from V and 4 from J, leaving 11 bases between them. The V gene's germline CDR1 is MNHEY and CDR2 SMNVEV (reference sequence). This CDR3 contains 13 residues. The CDR3 region has the DNA TGTGCCAGCAGTCCGAGACAGGCCTATGGCTACACCTTC. Translating gives CASSPRQAYGYTF.

The J gene is TRBJ2-7, the V gene TRBV5-1; TRBD2 might be the D (6 bases). The ends were cut back, 7 bases at V and 3 bases at J, with 17 bases in the middle. CDR1 SGHRS and CDR2 YFSETQ come from the germline V gene. The CDR3 sequence is 14 residues long. Here the CDR3 DNA reads TGCGCCAGCGGCACCGGGACGGGGGACTACGAGCAGTACTTC. This encodes CASGTGTGDYEQYF.

This chain links TRBV30 with TRBJ2-3; TRBD2 aligns across 8 bases. This CDR3 region has 14 residues. From germline, CDR1 is GTSNPN and CDR2 SVGIG (reference sequence). V lost 3 bases to trimming and J lost 0 bases; unmatched junction nucleotides: 2. The CDR3 region is CAWRGLVSTDTQYF. In nucleotides, the CDR3 is TGTGCCTGGAGGGGACTAGTCAGCACAGATACGCAGTATTTT. Combining the CDR3 with reference TRBV30 and TRBJ2-3 gives the whole variable domain SQTIHQWPATLVQPVGSPLSLECTVEGTSNPNLYWYRQAAGRGLQLLFYSVGIGQISSEVPQNLSASRPQDRQFILSSKKLLLSDSGFYLCAWRGLVSTDTQYFGPGTRLTVL.

The rearrangement uses TRBV10-3 and TRBJ2-5; TRBD1 is a possible D gene (6 bases). The ends were cut back, 4 bases at V and 0 bases at J, with 9 bases in the middle. Germline-derived CDR1 and CDR2 are ENHRY and SYGVKD. The length of the CDR3 is 14 residues. CDR3 sequence reads: CAISVDRDQETQYF. The CDR3 nucleotides read TGTGCCATCAGTGTGGACAGAGACCAAGAGACCCAGTACTTC.

V usage is TRBV6-5 and J usage is TRBJ2-7; TRBD1 agrees at 8 bases. Germline values: CDR1 MNHEY, CDR2 SVGAGI. V trimming: 0 bases; J trimming: 5 bases; junction bases outside the gene matches: 6. The CDR3 spans 15 residues. In DNA, the CDR3 is TGTGCCAGCAGTTACTCGATCGCAGGGGGCAACGAGCAGTACTTC. As protein: CASSYSIAGGNEQYF.

With regard to this clone: Other DNA sequences in this specimen translate into the identical CDR3. J is TRBJ2-5 and V is TRBV18; TRBD2 might be the D (6 bases). CDR3 length: 13 amino acids. The germline gives CDR1 KGHSH, CDR2 LQKENI. V was pared by 1 base and J by 5 bases, with 8 bases between. The CDR3 sequence is CASSPRGGETQYF. CDR3 bases: TGTGCCAGCTCACCACGGGGAGGCGAGACCCAGTACTTC.

In this sample, this clone turned up a few times. This chain joins TRBV27 and TRBJ1-4; 8 bases align to TRBD1. The CDR3 totals 13 residues. The germline V gene encodes CDR1 MNHEY and CDR2 SMNVEV (reference sequence). Trimming at V came to 5 bases and at J to 7 bases, leaving 3 bases not matched to a gene. The CDR3 DNA reads TGTGCCAGCAGTGACAGGGGAACTGAAAAACTGTTTTTT. This encodes CASSDRGTEKLFF.

In this sample, this clone turned up a few times. V is TRBV7-2 and J is TRBJ1-1; 8 nucleotides match TRBD1. The ends lost 1 base at V and 10 bases at J; junction bases unmatched: 8. From germline, CDR1 is SGHTA and CDR2 FQGNSA. The CDR3 contains 14 residues. CDR3 DNA: TGTGCCAGCAGCTTAGATGCAGGGGGCGTCGGAGCTTTCTTT. This translates into CASSLDAGGVGAFF.

This chain connects TRBV27 to TRBJ1-4; the D gene is possibly TRBD1 (6 bases). The germline CDR1 and CDR2 sequences are MNHEY and SMNVEV (reference sequence). The CDR3 has 16 amino acids. V gave up 3 bases and J gave up 8 bases, with 19 bases separating them. For the CDR3, the DNA is TGTGCCAGCAGTTTCGCAGGTAGTGGGGGCGCAGAAAAACTGTTTTTT. Translating gives CASSFAGSGGAEKLFF.

This chain joins TRBV30 and TRBJ2-1; the D is unclear. The CDR3 runs 13 residues. The germline gives CDR1 GTSNPN, CDR2 SVGIG (reference sequence). Trimming removed 2 bases from V and 4 bases from J, with 9 bases in between. The CDR3 coding sequence is TGTGCCTGGAGTTCTTACGCGTACAATGAGCAGTTCTTC. It codes for CAWSSYAYNEQFF.

This sequence joins TRBV19 and TRBJ1-2; TRBD1 is a possible D gene (6 bases). The CDR3 runs 13 residues. The germline V and J ends were trimmed by 2 bases and 2 bases, with 6 bases remaining between them. Germline CDR1 LNHDA, CDR2 SQIVND (reference sequence). This CDR3 reads CASSITGNYGYTF. The CDR3 DNA is TGTGCCAGTAGTATAACAGGGAACTATGGCTACACCTTC.

This clone appeared a few times. V usage is TRBV7-9 and J usage is TRBJ2-7, with 11 bases lining up with TRBD2. CDR1 and CDR2 from the germline V gene are SEHNR and FQNEAQ (reference sequence). Germline trimming cut 5 bases from V and 4 bases from J; bases unmatched to any gene: 7. The CDR3 consists of 15 residues. The CDR3 region is CASSSRLAGIYEQYF. The CDR3 bases are TGTGCCAGCAGCAGCAGACTAGCGGGAATATACGAGCAGTACTTC.

The gene calls are TRBV18 and TRBJ1-1, with 8 bases aligning to TRBD1. Germline V gene data show CDR1 as KGHSH and CDR2 as LQKENI. V was clipped by 3 bases and J by 0 bases; unmatched bases: 9. The CDR3 runs 17 residues. The CDR3 nucleotides read TGTGCCAGCTCACCCGGGACAGGCGGCCTTATGAACACTGAAGCTTTCTTT. Amino acids: CASSPGTGGLMNTEAFF.

This chain links TRBV5-1 with TRBJ1-6; D is ambiguous. This CDR3 is built from 15 residues. Germline loops: CDR1 SGHRS, CDR2 YFSETQ. V lost 0 bases, J lost 1 base, and 5 bases lay in between. The DNA for the CDR3 is TGCGCCAGCAGCTTGGTACAATCCTATAATTCACCCCTCCACTTT. This gives the protein CASSLVQSYNSPLHF.